What follows are 17 T cell receptor beta chains derived from one specimen sequenced in a study of glioma-infiltrating T cells (dated by TCRdb to the mid-2010s). The sequencer listed for this sample is Illumina MiSeq. TCR alpha and beta CDR3 regions were amplified with the iRepertoire nested amplicon-rescue multiplex PCR (arm-PCR) platform from RNA. TCRdb reworked the public reads: Q25 trimming with fastp, MiXCR clone assembly, productive beta chains retained. Rows with a matching CDR3 protein are joined into one entry that keeps the most common DNA and genes. Across this sample there are 100,000 to 150,000 distinct CDR3 sequences, with about 25% seen only once. The ten largest clones represent about a quarter of the sample. Sequenced input: glioma tissue, nonneoplastic brain tissue, or PBMCs (not recorded which). All receptors derive from a human donor with low-grade glioma or glioblastoma, undergoing nonglioma brain surgery, or in good health (not recorded which).

This clonotype was counted between two and nine times. The V call is TRBV4-2, the J call TRBJ1-1; D is perhaps TRBD1 (6 bases). V shed 5 bases and J shed 6 bases, with 13 bases lying between them. The CDR3 runs to 13 residues. Germline V gene lookup returns CDR1 LGHNA and CDR2 YNFKEQ. This chain's CDR3 is CASSVDRRPEAFF. In DNA, the CDR3 is TGTGCCAGCAGCGTTGACAGGCGCCCTGAAGCTTTCTTT.

There are many counts of this clonotype. The chain has TRBV6-2 or TRBV6-3 and TRBJ2-3; 7 bases align to TRBD1. CDR3 length: 13 residues. Germline-derived CDR1 and CDR2 are MNHEY and SVGEGT. V shed 2 bases, J shed 10 bases, and the junction held 6 bases outside the gene matches. The CDR3 reads CASSYPGQTAQYF. CDR3 in DNA: TGTGCCAGCAGTTACCCGGGACAGACCGCGCAGTATTTT.

V gene TRBV15 combines with J gene TRBJ2-1; maybe TRBD2 (6 bases). The CDR3 runs to 16 residues. Germline V gene lookup returns CDR1 LNHNV and CDR2 YYDKDF (reference sequence). The ends were cut back, 5 bases at V and 0 bases at J, with 14 bases in the middle. CDR3 nucleotides: TGTGCCACCAGCCCCCGGGGGAAAAGCTCCTACAATGAGCAGTTCTTC. As protein: CATSPRGKSSYNEQFF.

V gene TRBV5-8 combines with J gene TRBJ1-5; 8 bases are a match to TRBD1. CDR1 SGHTS and CDR2 YDEGEE come from the germline V gene. This CDR3 has 15 residues. J lost 4 bases, V lost 4 bases, and 7 bases had no gene match. CDR3 protein: CASSARTGPNQPQHF. CDR3 nucleotide sequence: TGTGCCAGCAGCGCCCGGACAGGGCCAAATCAGCCCCAGCATTTT.

This clonotype was detected a few times. V is TRBV7-8 and J is TRBJ2-3; 10 nucleotides match TRBD1. This CDR3 has 15 residues. Germline V CDR1 and CDR2: SGHVS, FQNEAQ. V lost 2 bases and J lost 5; bases outside the gene matches: 4. CDR3 amino acids: CASSLRDRGEDTQYF. In nucleotides, the CDR3 is TGTGCCAGCAGCTTAAGGGACAGGGGAGAAGATACGCAGTATTTT.

This clonotype was recorded many times. This chain joins TRBV6-1 and TRBJ2-7, with TRBD2 matching over 15 bases. The germline CDR1 and CDR2 sequences are MNHNS and SASEGT. Trimming took 8 bases from V and 2 from J; bases not matched to a gene: 1. There are 14 residues in the CDR3. The CDR3 protein is CASGTSGRTYEQYV. DNA of the CDR3: TGTGCCAGCGGGACTAGCGGGAGGACCTACGAGCAGTACGTC.

This clonotype was detected many times. J is TRBJ1-3 and V is TRBV15; D remains unclear. Germline V CDR1 and CDR2: LNHNV, YYDKDF (reference sequence). This CDR3 comprises 12 residues. Trimming took off 6 bases at V and 0 bases at J, with 3 bases between the two ends. This CDR3 is CATRSSGNTIYF. The CDR3, as DNA: TGTGCCACCAGGAGCTCTGGAAACACCATATATTTT. The full variable domain, rest sourced from reference TRBV15 and TRBJ1-3, is DAMVIQNPRYQVTQFGKPVTLSCSQTLNHNVMYWYQQKSSQAPKLLFHYYDKDFNNEADTPDNFQSRRPNTSFCFLDIRSPGLGDTAMYLCATRSSGNTIYFGEGSWLTVV.

This clonotype was counted between two and nine times. This chain links TRBV20-1 with TRBJ1-1; 7 bases are shared with TRBD1. This CDR3 is 13 amino acids long. V lost 4 bases to trimming and J lost 6 bases; unmatched junction nucleotides: 8. From germline, CDR1 is DFQATT and CDR2 SNEGSKA (reference sequence). The CDR3 sequence: CSAIGGGVSEAFF. CDR3 coding DNA: TGCAGTGCTATAGGGGGCGGCGTCTCTGAAGCTTTCTTT.

The chain links TRBV28 to TRBJ2-3; 10 bases fit TRBD2. The germline V gene has CDR1 MDHEN and CDR2 SYDVKM. V trimming: 6 bases; J trimming: 4 bases; junction bases outside the gene matches: 16. The CDR3 is made up of 18 amino acids. In nucleotides, the CDR3 is TGTGCCAGCAGGCCTACCCTGGGGAGCGGGGGGGCCGCAGATACGCAGTATTTT. It yields the protein CASRPTLGSGGAADTQYF.

This clonotype occurred many times. The J gene is TRBJ1-1, the V gene TRBV6-1, with D perhaps TRBD1 (6 bases). The CDR3 runs 14 residues. Germline CDR1 MNHNS, CDR2 SASEGT. V lost 6 bases to trimming and J lost 3 bases, with 14 bases between them. The CDR3 bases are TGTGCCAGCAGCTTCAGGGGAGCTGACACTGAAGCTTTCTTT. This gives the protein CASSFRGADTEAFF.

This clonotype was detected ten times or more. The rearrangement uses TRBV6-1 and TRBJ2-1, with 12 bases that match TRBD2. Germline V gives CDR1 MNHNS, CDR2 SASEGT. CDR3 length equals 18 residues. The V segment lost 5 bases and the J segment 7 bases; nucleotides outside the gene matches: 15. CDR3 residues: CASSYALHTSGGKNEQFF. CDR3 bases: TGTGCCAGCAGTTACGCGCTCCATACTAGCGGGGGGAAGAATGAGCAGTTCTTC.

This clonotype occurred a few times. It is unclear where the CDR3 begins or ends on the DNA, so no DNA is shown, and the CDR3 is as TCRdb lists it. The chain employs TRBV20-1 and TRBJ2-3; the D call in the table, TRBD2, was not verified against the DNA. Ends included, the CDR3 has 18 residues. CDR1 is DFQATT, CDR2 SNEGSKA, per germline (reference sequence). The CDR3 loop reads CSARAPFGSGGPTDTQYF.

The rearrangement uses TRBV29-1 and TRBJ2-7; possible D gene TRBD1, 6 bases. V lost 1 base and J lost 10, with 23 bases in between. Per germline, CDR1 SQVTM and CDR2 ANQGSEA. The CDR3 is 15 residues long. The CDR3 coding sequence is TGCAGCGTTGAAGGAGGACGGTGGGGACAAGAGACCCAGTACGTC. As protein: CSVEGGRWGQETQYV.

This chain joins TRBV6-4 and TRBJ2-1; no firm D call. CDR3 length equals 13 residues. Germline V gives CDR1 MRHNA, CDR2 SNTAGT. V was clipped by 2 bases and J by 7 bases, with 9 bases between them. The CDR3 DNA is TGTGCCAGCAGTGACACGGTCCGTAATGAGCAGTTCTTC. Protein sequence: CASSDTVRNEQFF.

A few counts support this clonotype. The chain couples TRBV6-4 to TRBJ1-1; a possible D gene is TRBD1 (5 bases). The CDR3 totals 12 residues. V was clipped by 0 bases and J by 7 bases, with 6 bases between them. Germline loops: CDR1 MRHNA, CDR2 SNTAGT. In DNA, the CDR3 is TGTGCCAGCAGTGACTCTGGGGGTGAAGCTTTCTTT. This translates into CASSDSGGEAFF.

Worth noting for this clonotype: A much larger clone lies one base from this, so it may be a read error. The CDR3 DNA reads as TGTGCCAGCAGTTACTCGGACCCGGGGGGTCGGGTGAGCACTGAAGCTTTCTTT. Its protein product is CASSYSDPGGRVSTEAFF. The chain couples TRBV6-2 or TRBV6-3 to TRBJ1-1; maybe TRBD1 (5 bases). Between the trimmed V and J ends, which lost 0 bases and 4 bases, there was a span of 21 bases. The CDR3 covers 18 residues. Germline CDR1 reads MNHEY; CDR2 reads SVGEGT.

This clonotype was seen ten or more times. This chain connects TRBV27 to TRBJ1-2; the D is unclear. The CDR3 consists of 16 residues. CDR1 and CDR2 (germline): MNHEY, SMNVEV (reference sequence). Trimming cost V 5 bases and J 1 base, with 17 bases left between them. The CDR3 DNA reads as TGTGCCAGCAGTCCCGGGCAGGAAAGATTTAACTATGGCTACACCTTC. Protein sequence: CASSPGQERFNYGYTF.